The 11 T cell receptor beta chains below come from one sample, sequenced in a study of cytomegalovirus exposure and HLA in healthy donors. Primers: 60 Vbeta forward and 13 Jbeta reverse. The protocol was immunoSEQ multiplex PCR, while the TCRdb copy is restricted to in-frame clones and leaves out a portion. The sample has 150,000 or so clones; 73% are singletons. Sequenced sample: PBMCs. These receptors were obtained from a woman between 18 and 30 years old in good health and CMV-seronegative.

As for this clone: Different DNA sequences within this sample yield the same CDR3. The V gene is TRBV6-5, the J gene TRBJ2-1; D gene uncertain. V was cut by 6 bases and J by 6 bases, with 18 bases left in between. Germline V gives CDR1 MNHEY, CDR2 SVGAGI. The CDR3 loop spans 15 amino acids. This CDR3 is CASSPYRGVGNEQFF. CDR3 DNA sequence: TGTGCCAGCAGCCCTTACCGAGGAGTGGGCAATGAGCAGTTCTTC.

The chain links TRBV7-2 to TRBJ2-6; 7 bases agree with TRBD2. The germline V gene has CDR1 SGHTA and CDR2 FQGNSA. The CDR3 spans 15 residues. Germline trimming cut 5 bases from V and 3 bases from J; bases unmatched to any gene: 4. The CDR3: CASSGRAGGANVLTF. The CDR3 nucleotides are TGTGCCAGCAGCGGGAGGGCCGGTGGGGCCAACGTCCTGACTTTC.

V is TRBV10-3 and J is TRBJ2-5; 11 positions agree with TRBD2. The V segment lost 5 bases and the J segment 1 base; nucleotides outside the gene matches: 3. CDR3 size: 15 residues. Per germline, CDR1 ENHRY and CDR2 SYGVKD. CDR3 nucleotides: TGTGCCATCAGTCTAGCGGGGGGCCTCCAAGAGACCCAGTACTTC. As protein: CAISLAGGLQETQYF.

The chain is built from TRBV29-1 and TRBJ1-1, with D maybe TRBD1 (5 bases). Germline loops: CDR1 SQVTM, CDR2 ANQGSEA. The V end was cut by 1 base, the J end by 5 bases, with 14 bases between. CDR3 size: 14 residues. DNA of the CDR3: TGCAGCGTTGAAGGGGGCAGGGCGATAACTGAAGCTTTCTTT. Amino acid sequence: CSVEGGRAITEAFF.

This clone has a single count. This rearrangement joins TRBV7-2 to TRBJ1-1; D is perhaps TRBD1 (6 bases). Trimming took off 5 bases at V and 1 base at J, with 17 bases between the two ends. Germline V lookup: CDR1 SGHTA, CDR2 FQGNSA. The length of the CDR3 is 16 residues. CDR3 nucleotide sequence: TGTGCCAGCAGCACCCACCCGCCGGGACAGAACACTGAAGCTTTCTTT. It encodes CASSTHPPGQNTEAFF.

A word on this clone: The same CDR3 also results from other DNA sequences found in this sample. V is TRBV7-9 and J is TRBJ2-1; 10 nucleotides agree with TRBD2. The V segment lost 4 bases and the J segment 5 bases; nucleotides outside the gene matches: 2. This CDR3 contains 14 residues. The germline gives CDR1 SEHNR, CDR2 FQNEAQ (reference sequence). DNA for the CDR3: TGTGCCAGCAGCTCCCTAGCGGGAGACAATGAGCAGTTCTTC. This codes for CASSSLAGDNEQFF.

This clone has more than one count but fewer than ten. The gene calls are TRBV7-8 and TRBJ1-3; D unresolved. Germline V CDR1 and CDR2: SGHVS, FQNEAQ. The CDR3 is made up of 17 amino acids. Trimming pared 5 bases from V and 2 bases from J, leaving 19 bases between. The CDR3 DNA follows: TGTGCCAGCAGCCCCTCGGGATCCAGGCCCACTGGAAACACCATATATTTT. Amino acid sequence: CASSPSGSRPTGNTIYF.

The V call is TRBV21-1, the J call TRBJ2-7; TRBD2 is the table's D call, not checked against the DNA. TRBV21-1 is a pseudogene locus. This CDR3 region has 15 residues. CDR3 DNA: TGTGCCAGCAGCTCACGGGGCGGGAGATCCTACGAGCAGTACGTC. Translated: CASSSRGGRSYEQYV.

This clone was observed a few times. J is TRBJ1-2 and V is TRBV27; 7 positions match TRBD1. Germline CDR1 reads MNHEY; CDR2 reads SMNVEV (reference sequence). The CDR3 covers 13 residues. Unmatched junction bases numbered 4, after V lost 1 base and J lost 8 bases. CDR3 DNA: TGTGCCAGCAGTTTATTACAGGGGACAGGCTACACCTTC. Residues: CASSLLQGTGYTF.

The rearrangement links TRBV7-9 to TRBJ1-2, with TRBD1 identical over 8 bases. The CDR3 consists of 15 residues. Germline V gene lookup returns CDR1 SEHNR and CDR2 FQNEAQ (reference sequence). Trimming removed 0 bases from V and 3 bases from J; junction bases left unmatched: 3. Here the CDR3 reads CASSLALTGDYGYTF. The CDR3 DNA sequence: TGTGCCAGCAGCTTAGCCTTGACAGGGGACTATGGCTACACCTTC. The whole variable domain, remainder taken from reference TRBV7-9 and TRBJ1-2, is DTGVSQNPRHKITKRGQNVTFRCDPISEHNRLYWYRQTLGQGPEFLTYFQNEAQLEKSRLLSDRFSAERPKGSFSTLEIQRTEQGDSAMYLCASSLALTGDYGYTFGSGTRLTVV.

The CDR3 reads CSAKGQSPAFF. Written as DNA, the CDR3 is TGCAGTGCTAAAGGACAGAGCCCCGCTTTCTTT. The genes are TRBV20-1 and TRBJ1-1, with TRBD1 as a possible D gene (6 bases). CDR1 and CDR2 from the germline V gene are DFQATT and SNEGSKA (reference sequence). This CDR3 is built from 11 residues. V was trimmed by 4 bases and J by 11 bases, leaving 14 bases between them.